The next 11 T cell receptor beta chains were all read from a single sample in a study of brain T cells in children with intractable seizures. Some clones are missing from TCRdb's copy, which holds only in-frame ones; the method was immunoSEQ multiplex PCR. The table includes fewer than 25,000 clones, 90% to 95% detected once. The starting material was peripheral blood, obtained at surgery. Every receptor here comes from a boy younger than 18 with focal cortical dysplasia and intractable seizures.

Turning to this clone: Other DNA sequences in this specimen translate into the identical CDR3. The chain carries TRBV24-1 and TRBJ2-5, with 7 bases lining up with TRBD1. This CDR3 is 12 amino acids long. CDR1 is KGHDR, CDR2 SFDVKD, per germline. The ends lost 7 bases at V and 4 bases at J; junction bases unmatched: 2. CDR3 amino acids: CATSRQGETQYF. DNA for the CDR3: TGTGCCACCAGCAGACAGGGAGAGACCCAGTACTTC.

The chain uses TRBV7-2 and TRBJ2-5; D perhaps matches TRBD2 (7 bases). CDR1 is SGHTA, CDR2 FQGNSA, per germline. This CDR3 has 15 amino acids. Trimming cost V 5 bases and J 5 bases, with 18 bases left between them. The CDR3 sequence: CASSPQWGGRETQYF. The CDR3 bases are TGTGCCAGCAGCCCTCAGTGGGGGGGCAGGGAGACCCAGTACTTC. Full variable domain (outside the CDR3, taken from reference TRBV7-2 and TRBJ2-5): GAGVSQSPSNKVTEKGKDVELRCDPISGHTALYWYRQSLGQGLEFLIYFQGNSAPDKSGLPSDRFSAERTGGSVSTLTIQRTQQEDSAVYLCASSPQWGGRETQYFGPGTRLLVL.

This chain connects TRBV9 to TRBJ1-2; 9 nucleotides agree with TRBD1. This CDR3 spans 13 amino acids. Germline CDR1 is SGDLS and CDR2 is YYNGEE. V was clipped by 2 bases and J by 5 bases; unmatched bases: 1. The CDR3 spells CASSVGTGYGYTF. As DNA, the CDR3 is TGTGCCAGCAGCGTCGGGACAGGGTATGGCTACACCTTC.

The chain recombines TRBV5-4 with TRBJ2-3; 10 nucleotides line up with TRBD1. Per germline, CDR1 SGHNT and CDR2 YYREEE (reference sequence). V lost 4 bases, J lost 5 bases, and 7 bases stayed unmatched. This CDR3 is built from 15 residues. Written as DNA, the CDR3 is TGTGCCAGCAGCCCCGGGACAGGGGTCGGAGATACGCAGTATTTT. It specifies CASSPGTGVGDTQYF.

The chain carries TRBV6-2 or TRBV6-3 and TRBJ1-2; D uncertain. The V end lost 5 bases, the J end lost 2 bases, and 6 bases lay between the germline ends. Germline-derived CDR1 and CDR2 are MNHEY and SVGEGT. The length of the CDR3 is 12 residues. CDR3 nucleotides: TGTGCCAGCAGTCAGAGAAACTATGGCTACACCTTC. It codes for CASSQRNYGYTF.

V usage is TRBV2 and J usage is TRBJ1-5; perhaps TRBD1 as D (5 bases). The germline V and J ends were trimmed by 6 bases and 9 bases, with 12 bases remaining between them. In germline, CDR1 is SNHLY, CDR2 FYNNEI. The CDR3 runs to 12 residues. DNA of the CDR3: TGTGCCAGCAGGGACACGGGGTCGCCCCAGCATTTT. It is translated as CASRDTGSPQHF. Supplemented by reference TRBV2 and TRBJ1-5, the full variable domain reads EPEVTQTPSHQVTQMGQEVILRCVPISNHLYFYWYRQILGQKVEFLVSFYNNEISEKSEIFDDQFSVERPDGSNFTLKIRSTKLEDSAMYFCASRDTGSPQHFGDGTRLSIL.

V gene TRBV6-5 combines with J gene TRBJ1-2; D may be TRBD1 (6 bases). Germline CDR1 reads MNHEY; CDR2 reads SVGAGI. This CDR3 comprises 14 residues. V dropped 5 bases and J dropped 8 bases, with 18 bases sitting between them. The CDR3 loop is CASSPPGGAEGYTF. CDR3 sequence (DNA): TGTGCCAGCAGTCCCCCGGGGGGGGCGGAGGGCTACACCTTC.

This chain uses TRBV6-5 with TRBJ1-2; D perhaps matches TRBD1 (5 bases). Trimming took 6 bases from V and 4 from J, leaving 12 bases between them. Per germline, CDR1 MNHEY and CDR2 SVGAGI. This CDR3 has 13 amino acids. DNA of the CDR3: TGTGCCAGCAGGGGGGTAGGGATCTATGGCTACACCTTC. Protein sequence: CASRGVGIYGYTF.

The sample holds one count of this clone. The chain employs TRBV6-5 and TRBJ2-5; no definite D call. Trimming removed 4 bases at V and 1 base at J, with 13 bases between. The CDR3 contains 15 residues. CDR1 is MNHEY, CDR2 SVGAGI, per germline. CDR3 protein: CASSLTNSPQETQYF. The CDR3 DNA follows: TGTGCCAGCAGTTTAACAAATTCACCCCAAGAGACCCAGTACTTC.

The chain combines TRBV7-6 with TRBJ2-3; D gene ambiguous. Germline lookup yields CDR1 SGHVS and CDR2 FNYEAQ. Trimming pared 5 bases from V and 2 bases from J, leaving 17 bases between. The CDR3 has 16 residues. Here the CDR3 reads CASSDRRSDFTDTQYF. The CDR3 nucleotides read TGTGCCAGCAGCGACCGCCGATCTGATTTCACAGATACGCAGTATTTT.

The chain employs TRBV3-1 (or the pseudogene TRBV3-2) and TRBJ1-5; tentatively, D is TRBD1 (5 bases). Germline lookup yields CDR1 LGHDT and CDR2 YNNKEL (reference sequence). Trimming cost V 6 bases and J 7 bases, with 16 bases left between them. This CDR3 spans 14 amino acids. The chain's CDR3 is CASSPPGGGQPQHF. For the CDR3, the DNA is TGTGCCAGCAGTCCCCCCGGGGGAGGCCAGCCCCAGCATTTT.